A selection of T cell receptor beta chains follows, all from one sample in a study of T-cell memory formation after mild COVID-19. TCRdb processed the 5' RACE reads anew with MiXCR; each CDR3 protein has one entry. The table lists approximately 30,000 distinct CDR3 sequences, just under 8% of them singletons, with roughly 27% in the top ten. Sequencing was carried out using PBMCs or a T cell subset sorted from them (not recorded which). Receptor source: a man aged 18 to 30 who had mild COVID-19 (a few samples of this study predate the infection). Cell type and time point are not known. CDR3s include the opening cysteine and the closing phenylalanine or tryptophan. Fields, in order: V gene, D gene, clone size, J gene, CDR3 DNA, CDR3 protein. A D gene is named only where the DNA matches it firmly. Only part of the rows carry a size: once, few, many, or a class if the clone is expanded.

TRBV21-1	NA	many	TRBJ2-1	TGTGCCAGCAGCAAAGCGCAAGAGCGGGGGGGCCAAAACAATGAGCAGTTCTTC	CASSKAQERGGQNNEQFF
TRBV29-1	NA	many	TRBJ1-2	TGCAGCGTTGTCCCGGCGGGCTACACCTTC	CSVVPAGYTF
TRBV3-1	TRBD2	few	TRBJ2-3	TGTGCCAGCAGCCAAGGGCGGGGGGCAGATACGCAGTATTTT	CASSQGRGADTQYF
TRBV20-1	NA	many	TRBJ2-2	TGCAGTGCCTGGACCACCCCGGGCACCGGGGAGCTGTTTTTT	CSAWTTPGTGELFF
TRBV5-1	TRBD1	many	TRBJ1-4	TGCGCCAGCAGCTTGGCTGGTGGACAGGGGGTTGAAAAACTGTTTTTT	CASSLAGGQGVEKLFF
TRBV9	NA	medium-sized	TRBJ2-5	TGTGCCAGCAGCGTAGCTAACAGTCAAGAGACCCAGTACTTC	CASSVANSQETQYF
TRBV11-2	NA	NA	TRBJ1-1	TGTGCCAGCAGCTCCCCGGCAGGGTCGCCTGAAGCTTTCTTT	CASSSPAGSPEAFF
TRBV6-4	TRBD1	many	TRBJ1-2	TGTGCCAGCAGTGACTCCCCCGGGCAGGGGGCAGAGAGCTACACCTTC	CASSDSPGQGAESYTF
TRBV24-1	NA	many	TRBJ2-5	TGTGCCACCAGTGACACCCTGGCGGGGGAGACCCAGTACTTC	CATSDTLAGETQYF
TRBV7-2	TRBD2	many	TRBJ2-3	TGTGCCAGCAGCTTAGAGGAGGGGACTAGCGGGGGATATACGCAGTATTTT	CASSLEEGTSGGYTQYF
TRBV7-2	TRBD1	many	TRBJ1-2	TGTGCCAGCAGCTTAGAGCCAGGGGGCTATGGCTACACCTTC	CASSLEPGGYGYTF
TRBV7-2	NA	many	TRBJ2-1	TGTGCCAGCAGCTTAGGTGGGGGGCCCTTGTTCTTC	CASSLGGGPLFF
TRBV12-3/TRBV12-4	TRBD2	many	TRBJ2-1	TGTGCCAGCAGATGGACTAGCGGGGGGAATGAGCAGTTCTTC	CASRWTSGGNEQFF
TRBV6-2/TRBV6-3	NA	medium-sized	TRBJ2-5	TGTGCCAGCAAGCCGGACCGGGGGAGTGACCAGTACTTC	CASKPDRGSDQYF
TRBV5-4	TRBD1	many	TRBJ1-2	TGTGCCAGCAGCTTCCAGGGGGCTTTGGTGGGCGGCTACACCTTC	CASSFQGALVGGYTF
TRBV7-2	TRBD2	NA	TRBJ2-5	TGTGCCAGCAGCGCCGTGGGAGGGGTTAGCCAAGAGACCCAGTACTTC	CASSAVGGVSQETQYF
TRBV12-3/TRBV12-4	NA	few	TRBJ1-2	TGTGCCAGCAGTCCAGGGCGACAGGCTAACTATGGCTACACCTTC	CASSPGRQANYGYTF
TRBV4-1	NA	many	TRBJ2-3	TGCGCCAGCAGCCAAGATCTGGGGGCAGATACGCAGTATTTT	CASSQDLGADTQYF
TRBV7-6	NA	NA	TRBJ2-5	TGTGCCAGCAGCTTAGGTCCGGGCAGGAGTGTCCAAGAGACCCAGTACTTC	CASSLGPGRSVQETQYF
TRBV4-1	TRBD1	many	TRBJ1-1	TGCGCCAGCAGCCAAGGGTTCCCGCAGGGGGCGGTCGAAGCTTTCTTT	CASSQGFPQGAVEAFF
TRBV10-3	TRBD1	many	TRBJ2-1	TGTGCCATCAGTGCTGCCAAACAGGGGGTCGGATCGGGCCCCTACAATGAGCAGTTCTTC	CAISAAKQGVGSGPYNEQFF
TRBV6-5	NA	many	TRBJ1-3	TGTGCCAGCAGTTATAACCCAGGAAACACCATATATTTT	CASSYNPGNTIYF
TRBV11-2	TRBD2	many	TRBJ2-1	TGTGCCAGCAGCCGGGGGGGACCTTACAATGAGCAGTTCTTC	CASSRGGPYNEQFF
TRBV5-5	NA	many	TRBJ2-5	TGTGCCAGCAGGAACCTGTTAAACCAAGAGACCCAGTACTTC	CASRNLLNQETQYF
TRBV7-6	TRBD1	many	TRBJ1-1	TGTGCCAGCAGCTGGAAGACAGGGCCGGGCACTGAAGCTTTCTTT	CASSWKTGPGTEAFF
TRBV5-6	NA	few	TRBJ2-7	TGTGCCAGCAGCTTGATGTACGAAGTTAACTACGAGCAGTACTTC	CASSLMYEVNYEQYF
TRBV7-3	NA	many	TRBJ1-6	TGTGCCAGCAGCTTAAGCGCAGGGTACACACCCCTCCACTTT	CASSLSAGYTPLHF
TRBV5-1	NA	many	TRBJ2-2	TGCGCCAGCAGCTCCAAAATTTCCCCCGGGGAGCTGTTTTTT	CASSSKISPGELFF
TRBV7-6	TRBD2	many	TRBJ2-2	TGTGCCAGCAGCACCTTAGCGGGGGGCCTCACCGGGGAGCTGTTTTTT	CASSTLAGGLTGELFF
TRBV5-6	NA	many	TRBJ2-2	TGTGCCAGCAGCGCCGGCAGGGAGCTGTTTTTT	CASSAGRELFF
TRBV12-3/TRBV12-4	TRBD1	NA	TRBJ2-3	TGTGCCAGCTCGACACAGGGGACCCTCACAGATACGCAGTATTTT	CASSTQGTLTDTQYF
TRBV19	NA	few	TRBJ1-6	TGTGCCAGTAGTACCACCGGGACCTATAATTCACCCCTCCACTTT	CASSTTGTYNSPLHF
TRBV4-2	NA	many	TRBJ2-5	TGTGCCAGCAGCCAAGGGTCGGGGGACCAAGAGACCCAGTACTTC	CASSQGSGDQETQYF
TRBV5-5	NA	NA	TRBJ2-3	TGTGCCAGCAGCTGGGACTGGCTTTCCACAGATACGCAGTATTTT	CASSWDWLSTDTQYF
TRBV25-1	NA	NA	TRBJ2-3	TGTGCCAGCACGGGGGGCTTAAGCACAGATACGCAGTATTTT	CASTGGLSTDTQYF